Below, one TCR beta chain is given with its context. The sample belongs to a study of T cell responses to AZD1222 COVID-19 vaccine. Libraries were prepared by immunoSEQ multiplex PCR; TCRdb keeps only in-frame clonotypes and omits some of them. The sample comprises some 80,000 clones, less than 90% of which are singletons, and around 7.7% rests with the top ten. Trimming at V came to 1 base and at J to 3 bases, leaving 8 bases not matched to a gene. Per the germline V gene, CDR1 is MGHRA and CDR2 is YSYEKL. This CDR3 is built from 16 residues. Sequences were derived from peripheral blood, sampled on day 0 of AZD1222 vaccination. V usage is TRBV4-1 and J usage is TRBJ2-7; 8 nucleotides agree with TRBD2. This sequence was found in an adult in good health. CDR3 in amino acids: CASSQGPREVYYEQYF. The CDR3 bases are TGCGCCAGCAGCCAAGGTCCGCGGGAGGTTTACTACGAGCAGTACTTC.